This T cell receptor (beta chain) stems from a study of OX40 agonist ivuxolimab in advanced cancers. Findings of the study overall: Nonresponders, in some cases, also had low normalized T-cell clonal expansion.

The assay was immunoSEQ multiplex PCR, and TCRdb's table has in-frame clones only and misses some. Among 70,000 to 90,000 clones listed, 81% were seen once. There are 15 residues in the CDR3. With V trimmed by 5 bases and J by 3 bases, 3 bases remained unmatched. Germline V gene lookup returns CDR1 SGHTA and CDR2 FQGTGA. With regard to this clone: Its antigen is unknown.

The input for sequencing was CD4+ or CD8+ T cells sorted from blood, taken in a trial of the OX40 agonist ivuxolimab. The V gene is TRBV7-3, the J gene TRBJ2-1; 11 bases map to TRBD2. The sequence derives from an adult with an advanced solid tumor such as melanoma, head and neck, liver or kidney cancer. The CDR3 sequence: CASSLTSGNYNEQFF. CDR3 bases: TGTGCCAGCAGCCTGACTAGCGGGAACTACAATGAGCAGTTCTTC. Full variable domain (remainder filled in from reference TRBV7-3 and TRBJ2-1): GAGVSQTPSNKVTEKGKYVELRCDPISGHTALYWYRQSLGQGPEFLIYFQGTGAADDSGLPNDRFFAVRPEGSVSTLKIQRTERGDSAVYLCASSLTSGNYNEQFFGPGTRLTVL.